This T cell receptor beta chain was profiled in a study of patients with pleural tuberculosis (dated by TCRdb to between 2012 and 2015). Sequencer: Illumina Genome Analyzer IIx. The public reads were reanalyzed by TCRdb: fastp trimming at Q25, MiXCR alignment, in-frame beta chains only. Entries that share a CDR3 protein sequence are merged under the most common genes and DNA. Recorded for this sample are tens of thousands of distinct CDR3 sequences; around 6.7% of them occurred a single time. The ten top clones hold around 15% of the sample. The trim is 3 bases for V and 0 bases for J, with a gap of 12 bases between the germline ends. The germline V gene (reference sequence) provides CDR1 DFQATT and CDR2 SNEGSKA. The CDR3 numbers 16 residues from cysteine through phenylalanine. Just the 48-base CDR3 DNA is kept, in frame starting at base 1. About this clonotype itself: No cognate antigen has been identified for it. No per-base quality is available; no much larger clone lies one base away.

Here the chain combines TRBV20-1 and TRBJ2-6, with a tentative D gene TRBD1 over 6 matching bases. This TCR was sampled from a human donor with pleural tuberculosis. The CDR3 protein sequence reads: CSASSQGNSGANVLTF. The sequenced DNA is TGCAGTGCTAGCTCCCAGGGGAACTCTGGGGCCAACGTCCTGACTTTC.